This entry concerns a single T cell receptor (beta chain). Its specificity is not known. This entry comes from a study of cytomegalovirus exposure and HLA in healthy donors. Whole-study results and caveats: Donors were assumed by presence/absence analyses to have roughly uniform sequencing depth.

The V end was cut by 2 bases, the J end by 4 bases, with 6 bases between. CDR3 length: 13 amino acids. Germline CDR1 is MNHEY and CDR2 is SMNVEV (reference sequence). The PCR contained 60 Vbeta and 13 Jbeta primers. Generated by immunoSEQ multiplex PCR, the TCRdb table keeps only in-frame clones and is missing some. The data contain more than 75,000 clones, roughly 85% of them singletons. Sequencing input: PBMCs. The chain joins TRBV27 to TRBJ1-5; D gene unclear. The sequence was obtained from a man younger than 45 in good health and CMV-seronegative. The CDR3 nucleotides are TGTGCCAGCAGTTTACAGTCTAATCAGCCCCAGCATTTT. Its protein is CASSLQSNQPQHF.